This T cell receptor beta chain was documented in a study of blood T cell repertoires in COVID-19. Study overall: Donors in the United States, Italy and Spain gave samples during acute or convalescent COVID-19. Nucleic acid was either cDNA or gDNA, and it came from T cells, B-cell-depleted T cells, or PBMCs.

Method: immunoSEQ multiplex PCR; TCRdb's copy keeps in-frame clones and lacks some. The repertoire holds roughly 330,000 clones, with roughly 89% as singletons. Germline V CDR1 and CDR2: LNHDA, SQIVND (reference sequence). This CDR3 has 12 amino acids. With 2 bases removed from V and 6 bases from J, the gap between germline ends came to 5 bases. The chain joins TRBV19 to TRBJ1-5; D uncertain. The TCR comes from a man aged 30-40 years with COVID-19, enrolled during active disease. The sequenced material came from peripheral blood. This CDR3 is CASSISGQPQHF. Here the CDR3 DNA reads TGTGCCAGTAGTATATCGGGTCAGCCCCAGCATTTT.